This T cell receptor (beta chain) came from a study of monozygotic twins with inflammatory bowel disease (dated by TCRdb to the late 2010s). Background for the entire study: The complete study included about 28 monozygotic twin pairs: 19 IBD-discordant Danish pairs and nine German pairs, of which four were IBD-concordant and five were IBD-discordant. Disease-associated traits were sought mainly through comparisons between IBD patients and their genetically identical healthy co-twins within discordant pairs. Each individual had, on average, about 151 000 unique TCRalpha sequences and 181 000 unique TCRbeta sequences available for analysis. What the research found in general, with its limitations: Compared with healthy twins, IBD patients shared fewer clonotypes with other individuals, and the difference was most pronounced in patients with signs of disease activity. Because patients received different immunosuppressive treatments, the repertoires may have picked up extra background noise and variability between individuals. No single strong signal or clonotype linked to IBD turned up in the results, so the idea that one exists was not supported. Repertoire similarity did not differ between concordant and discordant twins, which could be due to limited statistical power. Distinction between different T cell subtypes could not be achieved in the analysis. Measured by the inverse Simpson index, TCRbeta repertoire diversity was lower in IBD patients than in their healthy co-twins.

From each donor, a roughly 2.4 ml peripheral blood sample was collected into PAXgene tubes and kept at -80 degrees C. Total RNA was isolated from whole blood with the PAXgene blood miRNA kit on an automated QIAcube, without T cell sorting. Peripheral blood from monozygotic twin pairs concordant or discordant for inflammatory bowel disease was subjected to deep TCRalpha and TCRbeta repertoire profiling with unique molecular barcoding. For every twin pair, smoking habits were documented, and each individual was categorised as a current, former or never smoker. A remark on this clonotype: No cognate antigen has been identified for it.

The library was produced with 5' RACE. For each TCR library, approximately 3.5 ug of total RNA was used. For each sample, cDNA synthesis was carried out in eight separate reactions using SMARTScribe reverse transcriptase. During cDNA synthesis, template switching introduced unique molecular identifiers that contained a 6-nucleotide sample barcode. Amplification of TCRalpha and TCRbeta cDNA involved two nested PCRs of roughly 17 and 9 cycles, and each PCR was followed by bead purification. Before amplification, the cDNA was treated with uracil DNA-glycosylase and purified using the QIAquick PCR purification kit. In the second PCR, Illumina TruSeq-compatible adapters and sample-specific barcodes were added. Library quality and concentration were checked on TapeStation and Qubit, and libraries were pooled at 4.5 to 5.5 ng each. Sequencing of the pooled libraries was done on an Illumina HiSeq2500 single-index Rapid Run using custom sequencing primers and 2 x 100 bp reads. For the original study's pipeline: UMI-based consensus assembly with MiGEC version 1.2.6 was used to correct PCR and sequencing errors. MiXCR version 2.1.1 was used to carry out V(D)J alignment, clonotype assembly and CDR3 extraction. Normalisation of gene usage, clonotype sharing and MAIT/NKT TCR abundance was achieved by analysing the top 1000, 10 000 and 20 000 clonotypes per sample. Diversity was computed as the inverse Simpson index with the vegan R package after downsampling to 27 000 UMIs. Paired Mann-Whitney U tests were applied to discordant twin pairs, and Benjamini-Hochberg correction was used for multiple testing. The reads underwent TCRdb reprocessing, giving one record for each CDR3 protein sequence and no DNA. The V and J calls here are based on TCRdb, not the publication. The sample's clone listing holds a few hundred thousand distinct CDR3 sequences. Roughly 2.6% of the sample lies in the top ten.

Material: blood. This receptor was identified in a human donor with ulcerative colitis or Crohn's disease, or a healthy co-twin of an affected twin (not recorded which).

The CDR3 loop reads CASSGMYNQPQHF. This sequence uses TRBV6-1 and TRBJ1-5. Via the germline V gene, CDR1 is MNHNS and CDR2 SASEGT. Including cysteine and phenylalanine, the CDR3 has 13 amino acids. Only the protein is on record.